Following are 25 T cell receptor beta chains from one sample sequenced in a study of shared clonotypes between healthy human individuals. Measured with immunoSEQ multiplex PCR; TCRdb has only the in-frame clones, and not every one. The repertoire includes around 600,000 clones, about 96% of them detected once, and 0.057% sits in the top ten. The sequenced material came from naive CD4+ T cells sorted from blood. Stated subset: CD45RA+ positively selected. All receptors derive from a woman younger than 45 in good health.

This clone was recorded only once. The chain uses TRBV6-1 and TRBJ1-5; D not resolved. Trimming shortened V by 4 bases and J by 4 bases, and 23 bases separated the two germline ends. CDR3 length: 18 amino acids. CDR1 and CDR2 from the germline V gene are MNHNS and SASEGT. As DNA, the CDR3 is TGTGCCAGCAGTGCCCGGACCGCGAGGCCAATAATAAATCAGCCCCAGCATTTT. It codes for CASSARTARPIINQPQHF.

This chain links TRBV28 with TRBJ1-1, with a tentative D call TRBD1 (6 bases). Per germline, CDR1 MDHEN and CDR2 SYDVKM. V shed 2 bases and J shed 0 bases, with 10 bases lying between them. This CDR3 spans 15 amino acids. The DNA of the CDR3 is TGTGCCAGCAGTTTACGGACAGTTATGAACACTGAAGCTTTCTTT. Translation: CASSLRTVMNTEAFF.

V usage is TRBV30 and J usage is TRBJ2-5; 9 nucleotides match TRBD2. V lost 6 bases, J lost 4 bases, and 9 bases stayed unmatched. The germline V gene encodes CDR1 GTSNPN and CDR2 SVGIG (reference sequence). The length of the CDR3 is 14 residues. For the CDR3, the DNA is TGTGCCTGTGCCGGGACTAGCTCGCGAGAGACCCAGTACTTC. It translates to CACAGTSSRETQYF.

The chain couples TRBV6-5 to TRBJ1-2; D unresolved. CDR1 is MNHEY and CDR2 is SVGAGI in the germline V gene. V lost 4 bases, J lost 4 bases, and 16 bases lay in between. The CDR3 runs 15 residues. The CDR3 DNA follows: TGTGCCAGCAGTTTCACAACCGAGGGTGGCTATGGCTACACCTTC. This encodes CASSFTTEGGYGYTF.

The chain carries TRBV7-9 and TRBJ2-5; possible D gene TRBD1, 5 bases. The CDR3 runs to 14 residues. Germline V gene sequence: CDR1 SEHNR, CDR2 FQNEAQ (reference sequence). V was shortened by 1 base and J by 5 bases, with 11 bases between the two germline ends. For the CDR3, the DNA is TGTGCCAGCAGCTTAGAACCAGGGTACGAGACCCAGTACTTC. As protein: CASSLEPGYETQYF.

The DNA of the CDR3 is TGTGCCAGCAGGTCTAGTCGGGTCACCTACGAGCAGTACTTC. It specifies CASRSSRVTYEQYF. This chain uses TRBV27 with TRBJ2-7; D gene unclear. The CDR3 length is 14 residues. Germline CDR1 and CDR2: MNHEY and SMNVEV (reference sequence). The V end was cut by 6 bases, the J end by 2 bases, with 14 bases between.

This clone was seen a handful of times. This chain connects TRBV7-9 to TRBJ2-3; a weak D match, TRBD2 (5 bases). V gave up 2 bases and J gave up 1 base, with 10 bases separating them. The germline CDR1 and CDR2 sequences are SEHNR and FQNEAQ (reference sequence). This CDR3 has 15 amino acids. The CDR3 sequence is CASSLRVSGTDTQYF. CDR3 nucleotides: TGTGCCAGCAGCTTACGGGTTAGCGGCACAGATACGCAGTATTTT.

The count of this clone is one. The identical CDR3 is also encoded by other nucleotide sequences in the sample. The J gene is TRBJ2-5, the V gene TRBV18; D unresolved. Trimming pared 3 bases from V and 5 bases from J, leaving 7 bases between. CDR3 length: 12 residues. The germline V gene encodes CDR1 KGHSH and CDR2 LQKENI. This CDR3 is CASSPLGETQYF. The CDR3 DNA is TGTGCCAGCTCACCCCTTGGCGAGACCCAGTACTTC.

The chain recombines TRBV7-9 with TRBJ2-1; TRBD2 matches at 12 bases. This CDR3 spans 16 amino acids. Germline V gene sequence: CDR1 SEHNR, CDR2 FQNEAQ (reference sequence). Trimming removed 0 bases from V and 7 bases from J; junction bases left unmatched: 4. The CDR3 DNA reads TGTGCCAGCAGCTTAGCGACTAGCGGGAGATGGAATGAGCAGTTCTTC. Translating it yields CASSLATSGRWNEQFF.

The J gene is TRBJ1-1, the V gene TRBV6-6; no clear D. Trimming took 5 bases from V and 0 from J, leaving 13 bases between them. The CDR3 spans 15 residues. Germline V lookup: CDR1 MNHNY, CDR2 SVGAGI (reference sequence). In DNA form, the CDR3 reads TGTGCCAGCAGTACCGTACGGGGAGTGAACACTGAAGCTTTCTTT. Amino acid sequence: CASSTVRGVNTEAFF.

The chain couples TRBV19 to TRBJ1-5, with D tentatively TRBD1 (5 bases). Trimming stripped 5 bases from V and 7 bases from J, with 15 bases between. The CDR3 is 14 residues long. CDR1 is LNHDA, CDR2 SQIVND, per germline (reference sequence). CDR3 sequence reads: CASSSGSRGQPQHF. The CDR3 bases are TGTGCCAGTAGTTCCGGGTCTCGGGGCCAGCCCCAGCATTTT.

The V and J genes are TRBV5-4 and TRBJ2-7; 10 nucleotides agree with TRBD2. The CDR3 has 15 amino acids. V gave up 2 bases and J gave up 5 bases; unmatched junction bases: 7. Germline CDR1 is SGHNT and CDR2 is YYREEE (reference sequence). The chain's CDR3 is CASSFTSGNVNEQYF. DNA for the CDR3: TGTGCCAGCAGCTTTACTAGCGGGAATGTCAACGAGCAGTACTTC.

V is TRBV27 and J is TRBJ2-2; no firm D call. CDR3 length: 16 residues. Trimming cost V 5 bases and J 5 bases, with 18 bases left between them. Germline CDR1 reads MNHEY; CDR2 reads SMNVEV (reference sequence). The CDR3: CASSPVGTPGTGELFF. The CDR3 DNA is TGTGCCAGCAGTCCCGTCGGTACACCCGGGACCGGGGAGCTGTTTTTT.

The chain links TRBV18 to TRBJ1-1; D gene uncertain. Germline V gene sequence: CDR1 KGHSH, CDR2 LQKENI. Trimming cost V 4 bases and J 2 bases, with 14 bases left between them. There are 15 residues in the CDR3. The CDR3 nucleotides are TGTGCCAGCTCACGGAATCCTCCGGGCAACACTGAAGCTTTCTTT. It codes for CASSRNPPGNTEAFF.

The V and J genes are TRBV28 and TRBJ2-1, with TRBD2 matching 8 bases. Germline-derived CDR1 and CDR2 are MDHEN and SYDVKM. V lost 6 bases, J lost 6 bases, and 10 bases stayed unmatched. This CDR3 contains 15 residues. CDR3 residues: CASRVAGKSGNEQFF. CDR3 sequence (DNA): TGTGCCAGCAGGGTAGCGGGAAAGTCGGGCAATGAGCAGTTCTTC.

The V and J genes are TRBV27 and TRBJ2-7, with 12 nucleotides matching TRBD2. From germline, CDR1 is MNHEY and CDR2 SMNVEV (reference sequence). This CDR3 spans 16 amino acids. V gave up 5 bases and J gave up 0 bases; unmatched junction bases: 5. This CDR3 reads CASSRGLAGNSYEQYF. The CDR3 DNA sequence: TGTGCCAGCAGTCGGGGACTAGCGGGTAACTCCTACGAGCAGTACTTC.

The rearrangement uses TRBV7-9 and TRBJ2-1, with 13 bases matching TRBD2. The CDR3 contains 16 residues. V was clipped by 1 base and J by 6 bases; unmatched bases: 3. Germline CDR1 and CDR2: SEHNR and FQNEAQ (reference sequence). CDR3 nucleotide sequence: TGTGCCAGCAGCTTAGTCGGGACTAGCGGGACCAATGAGCAGTTCTTC. Protein: CASSLVGTSGTNEQFF. Filled out from reference TRBV7-9 and TRBJ2-1, the complete variable domain reads DTGVSQNPRHKITKRGQNVTFRCDPISEHNRLYWYRQTLGQGPEFLTYFQNEAQLEKSRLLSDRFSAERPKGSFSTLEIQRTEQGDSAMYLCASSLVGTSGTNEQFFGPGTRLTVL.

V gene TRBV28 combines with J gene TRBJ2-5; TRBD2 matches at 8 bases. The CDR3 runs 14 residues. J was trimmed by 5 bases and V by 5 bases; bases with no gene match: 7. CDR1 MDHEN and CDR2 SYDVKM come from the germline V gene. CDR3 amino acids: CASSPGGAAETQYF. DNA of the CDR3: TGTGCCAGCAGTCCGGGGGGGGCTGCGGAGACCCAGTACTTC.

The rearrangement uses TRBV5-1 and TRBJ1-5, with D possibly matching TRBD1 (5 bases). Germline V gene lookup returns CDR1 SGHRS and CDR2 YFSETQ. The CDR3 sequence is 15 residues long. V lost 9 bases and J 1 base, leaving 17 bases between the germline ends. This chain's CDR3 is CANWGGVLSNQPQHF. The CDR3 coding sequence is TGCGCCAACTGGGGCGGAGTCTTGAGCAATCAGCCCCAGCATTTT.

This sequence joins TRBV29-1 and TRBJ2-7; D may be TRBD2 (5 bases). Trimming cost V 4 bases and J 1 base, with 11 bases left between them. The CDR3 is 13 amino acids. Per germline, CDR1 SQVTM and CDR2 ANQGSEA. The CDR3 sequence is CSVAGYLSYEQYF. The CDR3 region has the DNA TGCAGCGTTGCGGGGTATTTGTCCTACGAGCAGTACTTC.

The chain is built from TRBV28 and TRBJ2-5; the match to TRBD2 covers 9 bases. Germline CDR1 and CDR2: MDHEN and SYDVKM. With 4 bases clipped from V and 5 bases from J, the junction kept 14 bases outside the gene matches. CDR3 size: 17 residues. The CDR3, as DNA: TGTGCCAGCAGTTCTATCGGGGGTAGCGGGAGACTGGAGACCCAGTACTTC. Its translation is CASSSIGGSGRLETQYF.

This rearrangement joins TRBV30 to TRBJ1-5; TRBD1 matches at 10 bases. CDR1 GTSNPN and CDR2 SVGIG come from the germline V gene (reference sequence). The CDR3 contains 14 residues. V lost 2 bases, J lost 6 bases, and 4 bases stayed unmatched. The CDR3 spells CAWSTTGGGQPQHF. As DNA, the CDR3 is TGTGCCTGGAGTACGACAGGGGGCGGTCAGCCCCAGCATTTT.

This chain links TRBV10-3 with TRBJ2-7; TRBD2 matches 8 bases. V lost 8 bases and J lost 6; bases outside the gene matches: 15. CDR1 is ENHRY, CDR2 SYGVKD, per germline. This CDR3 has 15 amino acids. The DNA for the CDR3 is TGTGCCATCCTCACTGAAGGACTAGCCACTCGCGAGCAGTACTTC. Translation: CAILTEGLATREQYF.

CDR3 sequence (DNA): TGTGCCTCCAGGGGATTTCAGGCCGGGGAGCTGTTTTTT. Translation gives CASRGFQAGELFF. The rearrangement joins TRBV10-3 to TRBJ2-2; tentative D call: TRBD1 (6 bases). This CDR3 comprises 13 residues. Between the trimmed V and J ends, which lost 11 bases and 6 bases, there was a span of 16 bases. Per the germline V gene, CDR1 is ENHRY and CDR2 is SYGVKD.

This clone has a single count. The CDR3 is CASSGNYGYTF. CDR3 DNA: TGTGCCAGTTCCGGGAACTATGGCTACACCTTC. J is TRBJ1-2 and V is TRBV2, with D hard to call. Trimming took off 9 bases at V and 2 bases at J, with 7 bases between the two ends. The germline gives CDR1 SNHLY, CDR2 FYNNEI. This CDR3 comprises 11 residues.